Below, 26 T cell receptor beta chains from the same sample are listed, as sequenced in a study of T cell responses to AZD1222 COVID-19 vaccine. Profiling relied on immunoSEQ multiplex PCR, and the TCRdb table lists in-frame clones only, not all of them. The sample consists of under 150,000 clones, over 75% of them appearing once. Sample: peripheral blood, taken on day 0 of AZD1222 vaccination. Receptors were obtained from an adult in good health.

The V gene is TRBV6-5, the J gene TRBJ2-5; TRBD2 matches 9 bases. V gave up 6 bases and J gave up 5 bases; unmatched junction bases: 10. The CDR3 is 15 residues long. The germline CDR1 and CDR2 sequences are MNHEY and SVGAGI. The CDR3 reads CASSVQREALETQYF. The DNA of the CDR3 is TGTGCCAGCAGCGTCCAGCGGGAGGCGTTGGAGACCCAGTACTTC.

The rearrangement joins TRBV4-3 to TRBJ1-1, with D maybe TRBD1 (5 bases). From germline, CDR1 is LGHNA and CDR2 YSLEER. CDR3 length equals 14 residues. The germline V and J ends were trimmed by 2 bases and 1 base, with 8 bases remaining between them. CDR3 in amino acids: CASSQTTGNTEAFF. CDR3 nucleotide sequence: TGCGCCAGCAGCCAAACTACAGGGAACACTGAAGCTTTCTTT.

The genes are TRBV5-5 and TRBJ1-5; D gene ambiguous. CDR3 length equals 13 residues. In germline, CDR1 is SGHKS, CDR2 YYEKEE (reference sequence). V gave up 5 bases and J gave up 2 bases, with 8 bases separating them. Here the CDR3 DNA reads TGTGCCAGCAGACGGAATGGCAATCAGCCCCAGCATTTT. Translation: CASRRNGNQPQHF. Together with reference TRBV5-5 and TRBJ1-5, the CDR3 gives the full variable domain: DAGVTQSPTHLIKTRGQQVTLRCSPISGHKSVSWYQQVLGQGPQFIFQYYEKEERGRGNFPDRFSARQFPNYSSELNVNALLLGDSALYLCASRRNGNQPQHFGDGTRLSIL.

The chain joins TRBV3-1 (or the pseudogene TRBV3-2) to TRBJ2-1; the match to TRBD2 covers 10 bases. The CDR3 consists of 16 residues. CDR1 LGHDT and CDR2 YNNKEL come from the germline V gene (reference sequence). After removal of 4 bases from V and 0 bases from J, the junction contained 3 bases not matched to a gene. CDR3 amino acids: CASSRGLASSYNEQFF. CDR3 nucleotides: TGTGCCAGCAGCCGGGGACTAGCGAGCTCCTACAATGAGCAGTTCTTC.

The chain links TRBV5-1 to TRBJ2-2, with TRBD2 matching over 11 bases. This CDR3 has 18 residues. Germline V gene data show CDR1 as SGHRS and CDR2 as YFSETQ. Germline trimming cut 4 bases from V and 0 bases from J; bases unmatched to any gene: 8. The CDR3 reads CASSETSGRPSNTGELFF. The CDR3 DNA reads TGCGCCAGCAGCGAAACTAGCGGGAGACCATCGAACACCGGGGAGCTGTTTTTT.

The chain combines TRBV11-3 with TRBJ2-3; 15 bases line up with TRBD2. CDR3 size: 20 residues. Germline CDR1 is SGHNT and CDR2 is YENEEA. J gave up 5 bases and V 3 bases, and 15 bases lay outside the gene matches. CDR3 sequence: CASSFDPGLAGGPKKDTQYF. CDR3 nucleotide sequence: TGTGCCAGCAGCTTTGATCCCGGACTAGCGGGAGGGCCAAAAAAAGATACGCAGTATTTT. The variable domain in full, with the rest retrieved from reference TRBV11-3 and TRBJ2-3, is EAGVVQSPRYKIIEKKQPVAFWCNPISGHNTLYWYLQNLGQGPELLIRYENEEAVDDSQLPKDRFSAERLKGVDSTLKIQPAELGDSAVYLCASSFDPGLAGGPKKDTQYFGPGTRLTVL.

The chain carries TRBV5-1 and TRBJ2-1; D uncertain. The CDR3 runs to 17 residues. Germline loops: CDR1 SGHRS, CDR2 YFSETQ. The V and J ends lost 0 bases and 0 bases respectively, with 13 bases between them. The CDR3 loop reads CASSLGITESSYNEQFF. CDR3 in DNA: TGCGCCAGCAGCTTGGGCATTACAGAGAGCTCCTACAATGAGCAGTTCTTC.

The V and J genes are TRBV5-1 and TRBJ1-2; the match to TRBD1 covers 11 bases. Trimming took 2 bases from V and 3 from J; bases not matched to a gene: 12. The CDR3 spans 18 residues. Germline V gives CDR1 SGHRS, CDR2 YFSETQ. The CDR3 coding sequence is TGCGCCAGCAGCTTCTTGTGGGGACAGGGGGATAAAGACTATGGCTACACCTTC. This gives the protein CASSFLWGQGDKDYGYTF.

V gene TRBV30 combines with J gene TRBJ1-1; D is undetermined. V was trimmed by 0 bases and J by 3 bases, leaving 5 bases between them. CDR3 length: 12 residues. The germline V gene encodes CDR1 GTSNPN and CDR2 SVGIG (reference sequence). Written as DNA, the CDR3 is TGTGCCTGGAGTGTAGGGCACACTGAAGCTTTCTTT. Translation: CAWSVGHTEAFF.

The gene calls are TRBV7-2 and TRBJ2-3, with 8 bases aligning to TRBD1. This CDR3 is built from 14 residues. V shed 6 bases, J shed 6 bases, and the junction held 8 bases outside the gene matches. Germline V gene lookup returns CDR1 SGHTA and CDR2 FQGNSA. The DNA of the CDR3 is TGTGCCAGCAGGGCAGGGGGCGCATTGGATACGCAGTATTTT. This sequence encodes CASRAGGALDTQYF.

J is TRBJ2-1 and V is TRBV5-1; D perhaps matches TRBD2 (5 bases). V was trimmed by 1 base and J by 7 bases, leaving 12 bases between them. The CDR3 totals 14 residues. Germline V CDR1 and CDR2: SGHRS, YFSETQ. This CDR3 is CASSLSRAANEQFF. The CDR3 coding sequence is TGCGCCAGCAGCTTGTCCAGAGCGGCTAATGAGCAGTTCTTC.

The CDR3: CASSLTQGIDTGELFF. CDR3 nucleotide sequence: TGTGCCAGCAGCTTAACCCAGGGGATCGACACCGGGGAGCTGTTTTTT. The chain combines TRBV13 with TRBJ2-2; D is perhaps TRBD1 (6 bases). This CDR3 region has 16 residues. Germline values: CDR1 PRHDT, CDR2 FYEKMQ (reference sequence). The V end was cut by 2 bases, the J end by 3 bases, with 13 bases between.

For the CDR3, the DNA is TGTGCCAGCAGAAGTAAGGTTAGCCTTAATCAGCCCCAGCATTTT. Its translation: CASRSKVSLNQPQHF. The chain carries TRBV21-1 and TRBJ1-5. TRBV21-1 is a pseudogene segment. The CDR3 is 15 amino acids.

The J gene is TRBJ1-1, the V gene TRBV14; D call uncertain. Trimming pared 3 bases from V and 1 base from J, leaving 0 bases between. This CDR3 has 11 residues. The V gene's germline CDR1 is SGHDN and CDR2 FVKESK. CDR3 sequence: CASSQNTEAFF. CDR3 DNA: TGTGCCAGCAGCCAGAACACTGAAGCTTTCTTT.

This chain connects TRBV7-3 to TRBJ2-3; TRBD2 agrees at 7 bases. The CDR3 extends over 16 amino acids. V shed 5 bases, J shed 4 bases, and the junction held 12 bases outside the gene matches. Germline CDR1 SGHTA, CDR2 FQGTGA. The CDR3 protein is CASSPHGAGLADTQYF. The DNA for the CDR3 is TGTGCCAGCAGCCCCCATGGAGCGGGACTCGCAGATACGCAGTATTTT.

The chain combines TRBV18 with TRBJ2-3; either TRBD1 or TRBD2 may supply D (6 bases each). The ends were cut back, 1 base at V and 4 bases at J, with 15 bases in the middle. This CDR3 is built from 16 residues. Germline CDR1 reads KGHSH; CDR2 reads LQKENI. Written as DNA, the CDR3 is TGTGCCAGCTCACCACTGGGGGGCCAGAGCCCAGATACGCAGTATTTT. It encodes CASSPLGGQSPDTQYF.

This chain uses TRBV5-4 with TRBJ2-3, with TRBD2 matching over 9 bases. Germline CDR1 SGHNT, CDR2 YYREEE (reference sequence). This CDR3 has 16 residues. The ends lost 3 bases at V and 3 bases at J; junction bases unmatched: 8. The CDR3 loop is CASSSPAGGPTDTQYF. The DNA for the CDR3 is TGTGCCAGCAGCTCTCCAGCGGGAGGCCCAACAGATACGCAGTATTTT.

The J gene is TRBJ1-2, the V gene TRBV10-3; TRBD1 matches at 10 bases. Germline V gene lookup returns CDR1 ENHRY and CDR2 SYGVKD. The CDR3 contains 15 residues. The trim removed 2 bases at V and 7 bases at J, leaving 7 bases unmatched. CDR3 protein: CAISEPTGGAAGYTF. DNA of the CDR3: TGTGCCATCAGTGAGCCGACAGGGGGCGCGGCTGGCTACACCTTC.

The CDR3, as DNA: TGTGCCAGTAGGGCCAGGGGAATTAATGAAAAACTGTTTTTT. Amino acids: CASRARGINEKLFF. The genes are TRBV19 and TRBJ1-4, with D perhaps TRBD1 (6 bases). Germline-derived CDR1 and CDR2 are LNHDA and SQIVND (reference sequence). This CDR3 has 14 residues. Between the trimmed V and J ends, which lost 6 bases and 4 bases, there was a span of 12 bases. The entire variable domain, with the rest obtained from reference TRBV19 and TRBJ1-4, is as follows: DGGITQSPKYLFRKEGQNVTLSCEQNLNHDAMYWYRQDPGQGLRLIYYSQIVNDFQKGDIAEGYSVSREKKESFPLTVTSAQKNPTAFYLCASRARGINEKLFFGSGTQLSVL.

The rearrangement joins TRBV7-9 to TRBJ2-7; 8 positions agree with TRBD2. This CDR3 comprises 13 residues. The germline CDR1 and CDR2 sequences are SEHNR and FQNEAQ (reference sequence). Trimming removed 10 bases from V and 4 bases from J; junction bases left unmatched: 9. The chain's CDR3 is CATSGGERYEQYF. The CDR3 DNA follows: TGTGCCACCTCGGGAGGGGAGCGGTACGAGCAGTACTTC.

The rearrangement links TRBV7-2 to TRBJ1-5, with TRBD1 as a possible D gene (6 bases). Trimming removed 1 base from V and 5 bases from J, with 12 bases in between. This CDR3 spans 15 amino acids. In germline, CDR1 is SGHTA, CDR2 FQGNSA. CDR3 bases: TGTGCCAGCAGCTTAGTAGGGGGAAACGATCAGCCCCAGCATTTT. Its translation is CASSLVGGNDQPQHF.

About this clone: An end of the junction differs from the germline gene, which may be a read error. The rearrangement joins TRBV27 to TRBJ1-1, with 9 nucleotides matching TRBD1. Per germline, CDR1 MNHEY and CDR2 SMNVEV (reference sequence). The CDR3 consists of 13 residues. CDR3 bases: TGTGCCAGCGGTTTGGGACAGGGAGCTGAAGCTTTCTTT. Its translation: CASGLGQGAEAFF.

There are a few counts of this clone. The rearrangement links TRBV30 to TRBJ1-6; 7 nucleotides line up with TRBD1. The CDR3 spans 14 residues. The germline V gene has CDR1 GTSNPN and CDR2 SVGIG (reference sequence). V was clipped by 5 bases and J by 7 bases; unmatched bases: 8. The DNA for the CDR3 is TGTGCCTGGGTCGGGGACAGAGGAAATTCACCCCTCCACTTT. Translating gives CAWVGDRGNSPLHF.

The chain's CDR3 is CASSIRTPAVDEQFF. Written as DNA, the CDR3 is TGTGCCAGTAGTATAAGGACTCCGGCCGTCGATGAGCAGTTCTTC. This chain uses TRBV19 with TRBJ2-1; D is possibly TRBD2 (5 bases). In germline, CDR1 is LNHDA, CDR2 SQIVND (reference sequence). This CDR3 comprises 15 residues. V was cut by 2 bases and J by 8 bases, with 16 bases left in between.

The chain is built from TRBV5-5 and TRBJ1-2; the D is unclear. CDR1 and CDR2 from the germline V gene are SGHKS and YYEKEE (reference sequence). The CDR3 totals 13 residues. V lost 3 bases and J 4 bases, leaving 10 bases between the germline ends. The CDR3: CASSSRPLYGYTF. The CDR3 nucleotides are TGTGCCAGCAGCTCCCGGCCTCTCTATGGCTACACCTTC.

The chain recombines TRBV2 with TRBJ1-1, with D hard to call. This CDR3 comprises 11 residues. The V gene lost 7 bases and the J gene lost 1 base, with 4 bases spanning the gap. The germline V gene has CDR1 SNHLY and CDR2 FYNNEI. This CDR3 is CASMENTEAFF. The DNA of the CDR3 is TGTGCCAGCATGGAGAACACTGAAGCTTTCTTT.